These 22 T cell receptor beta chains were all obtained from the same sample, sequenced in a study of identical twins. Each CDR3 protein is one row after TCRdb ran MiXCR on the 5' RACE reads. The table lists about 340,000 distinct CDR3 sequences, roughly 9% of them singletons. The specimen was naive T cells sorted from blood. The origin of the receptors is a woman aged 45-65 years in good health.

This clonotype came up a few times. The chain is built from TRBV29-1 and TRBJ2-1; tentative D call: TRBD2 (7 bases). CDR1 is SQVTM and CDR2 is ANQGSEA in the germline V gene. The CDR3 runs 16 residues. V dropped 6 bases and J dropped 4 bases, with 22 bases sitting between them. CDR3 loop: CSVLGARERIYNEQFF. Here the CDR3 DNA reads TGCAGCGTCTTGGGGGCGCGGGAGCGGATTTACAATGAGCAGTTCTTC.

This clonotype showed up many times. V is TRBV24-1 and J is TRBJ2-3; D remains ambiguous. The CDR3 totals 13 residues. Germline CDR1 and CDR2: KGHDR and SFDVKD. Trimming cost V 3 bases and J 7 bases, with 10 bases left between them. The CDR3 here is CATSDLASYTQYF. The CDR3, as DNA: TGTGCCACCAGTGATCTCGCCTCATATACGCAGTATTTT.

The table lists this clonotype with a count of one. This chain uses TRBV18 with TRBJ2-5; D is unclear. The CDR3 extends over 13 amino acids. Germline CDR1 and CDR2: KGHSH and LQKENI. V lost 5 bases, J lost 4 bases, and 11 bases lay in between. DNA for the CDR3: TGTGCCAGCTCAACCTTGTCAGGAGAGACCCAGTACTTC. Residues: CASSTLSGETQYF.

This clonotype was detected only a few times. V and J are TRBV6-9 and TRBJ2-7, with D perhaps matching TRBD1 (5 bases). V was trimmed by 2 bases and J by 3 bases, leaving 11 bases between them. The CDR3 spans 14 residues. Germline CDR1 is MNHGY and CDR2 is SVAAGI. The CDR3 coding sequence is TGTGCCAGCAGTTATCCCGGACAACTCTACGAGCAGTACGTC. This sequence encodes CASSYPGQLYEQYV.

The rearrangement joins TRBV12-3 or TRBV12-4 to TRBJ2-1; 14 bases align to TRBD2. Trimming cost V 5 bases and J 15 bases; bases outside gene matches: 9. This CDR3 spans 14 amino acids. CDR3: CASSPKGTSGSRFF. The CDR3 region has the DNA TGTGCCAGCAGTCCCAAGGGGACTAGCGGGAGTCGGTTCTTC.

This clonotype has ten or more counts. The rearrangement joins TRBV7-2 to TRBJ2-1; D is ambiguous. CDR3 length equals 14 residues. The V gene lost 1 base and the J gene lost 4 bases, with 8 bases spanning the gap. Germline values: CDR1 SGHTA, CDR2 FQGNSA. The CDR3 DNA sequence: TGTGCCAGCAGCTTAGGGGCTAGTTACAATGAGCAGTTCTTC. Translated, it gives CASSLGASYNEQFF. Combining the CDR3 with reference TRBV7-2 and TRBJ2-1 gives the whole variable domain GAGVSQSPSNKVTEKGKDVELRCDPISGHTALYWYRQSLGQGLEFLIYFQGNSAPDKSGLPSDRFSAERTGGSVSTLTIQRTQQEDSAVYLCASSLGASYNEQFFGPGTRLTVL.

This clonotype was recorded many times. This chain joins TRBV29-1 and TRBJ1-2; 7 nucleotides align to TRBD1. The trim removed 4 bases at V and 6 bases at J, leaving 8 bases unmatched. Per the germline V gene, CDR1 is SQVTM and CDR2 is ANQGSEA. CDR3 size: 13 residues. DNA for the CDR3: TGCAGCGTTGGACAGGGCCCGGGCAATGGCTACACCTTC. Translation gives CSVGQGPGNGYTF.

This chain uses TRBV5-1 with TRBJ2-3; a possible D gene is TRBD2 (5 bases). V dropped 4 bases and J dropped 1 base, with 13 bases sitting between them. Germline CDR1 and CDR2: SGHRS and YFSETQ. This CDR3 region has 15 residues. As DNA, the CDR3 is TGCGCCAGCAGCATGGGGAGACACGGCACAGATACGCAGTATTTT. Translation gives CASSMGRHGTDTQYF.

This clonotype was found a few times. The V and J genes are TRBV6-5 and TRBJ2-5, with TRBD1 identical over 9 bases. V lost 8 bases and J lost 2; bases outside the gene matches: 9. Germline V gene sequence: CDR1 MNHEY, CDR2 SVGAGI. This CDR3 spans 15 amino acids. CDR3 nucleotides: TGTGCCAGCGCCACCGGGACAGGGCAACAAGAGACCCAGTACTTC. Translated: CASATGTGQQETQYF.

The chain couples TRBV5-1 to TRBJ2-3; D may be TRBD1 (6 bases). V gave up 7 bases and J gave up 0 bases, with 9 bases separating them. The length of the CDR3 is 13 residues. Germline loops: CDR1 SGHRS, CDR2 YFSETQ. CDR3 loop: CASRDISTDTQYF. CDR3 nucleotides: TGCGCCAGCCGGGACATAAGCACAGATACGCAGTATTTT.

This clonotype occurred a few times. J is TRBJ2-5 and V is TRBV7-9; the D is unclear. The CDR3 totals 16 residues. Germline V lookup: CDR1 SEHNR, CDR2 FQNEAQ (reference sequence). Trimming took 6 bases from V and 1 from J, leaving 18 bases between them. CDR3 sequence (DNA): TGTGCCAGCAGTACCAATGGGCGAATGCGCCAAGAGACCCAGTACTTC. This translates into CASSTNGRMRQETQYF.

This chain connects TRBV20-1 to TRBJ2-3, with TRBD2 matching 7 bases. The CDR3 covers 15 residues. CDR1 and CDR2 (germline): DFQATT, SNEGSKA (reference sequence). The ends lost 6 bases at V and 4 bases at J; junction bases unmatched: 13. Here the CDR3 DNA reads TGCAGTGCGCGGTCAGGCGGGAGCTTAGCAGATACGCAGTATTTT. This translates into CSARSGGSLADTQYF.

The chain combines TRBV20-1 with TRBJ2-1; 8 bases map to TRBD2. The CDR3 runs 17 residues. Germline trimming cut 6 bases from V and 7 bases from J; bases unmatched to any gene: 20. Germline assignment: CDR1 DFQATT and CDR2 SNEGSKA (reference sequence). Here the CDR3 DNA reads TGCAGTGCGCCTGGAGCGGGGGCCGACTCTTTCTTTAATGAGCAGTTCTTC. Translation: CSAPGAGADSFFNEQFF.

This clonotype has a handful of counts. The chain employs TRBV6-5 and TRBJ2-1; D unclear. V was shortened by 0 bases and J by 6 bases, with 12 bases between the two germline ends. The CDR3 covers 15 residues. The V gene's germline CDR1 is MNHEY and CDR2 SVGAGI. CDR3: CASSYSGLVGNEQFF. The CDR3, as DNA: TGTGCCAGCAGTTACTCCGGGCTAGTGGGCAATGAGCAGTTCTTC.

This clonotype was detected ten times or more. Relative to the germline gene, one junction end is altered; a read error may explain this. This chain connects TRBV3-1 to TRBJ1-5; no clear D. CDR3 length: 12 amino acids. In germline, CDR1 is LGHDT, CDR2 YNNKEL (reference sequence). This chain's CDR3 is CASSQDGQPQHF. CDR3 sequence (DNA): TGCGCCAGCAGCCAAGATGGTCAGCCCCAGCATTTT.

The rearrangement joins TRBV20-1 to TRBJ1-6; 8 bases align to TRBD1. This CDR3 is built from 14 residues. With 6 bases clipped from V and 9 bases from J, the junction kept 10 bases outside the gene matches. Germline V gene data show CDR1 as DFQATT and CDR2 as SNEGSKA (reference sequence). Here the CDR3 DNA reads TGCAGTGCCAGACAGGGGAGTAGTCCTTCACCCCTCCACTTT. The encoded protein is CSARQGSSPSPLHF.

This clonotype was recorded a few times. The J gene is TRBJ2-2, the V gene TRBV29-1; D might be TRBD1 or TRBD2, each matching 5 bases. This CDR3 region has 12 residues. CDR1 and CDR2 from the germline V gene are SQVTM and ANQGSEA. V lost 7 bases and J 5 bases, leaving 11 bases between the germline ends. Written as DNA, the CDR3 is TGCAGCGCCCTCGAGGGGACCGGGGAGCTGTTTTTT. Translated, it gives CSALEGTGELFF.

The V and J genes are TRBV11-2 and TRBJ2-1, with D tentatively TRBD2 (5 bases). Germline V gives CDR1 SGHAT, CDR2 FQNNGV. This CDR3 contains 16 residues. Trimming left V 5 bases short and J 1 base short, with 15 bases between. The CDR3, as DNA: TGTGCCAGCAGCGGCGACGGACTCGCATCCTACAATGAGCAGTTCTTC. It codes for CASSGDGLASYNEQFF.

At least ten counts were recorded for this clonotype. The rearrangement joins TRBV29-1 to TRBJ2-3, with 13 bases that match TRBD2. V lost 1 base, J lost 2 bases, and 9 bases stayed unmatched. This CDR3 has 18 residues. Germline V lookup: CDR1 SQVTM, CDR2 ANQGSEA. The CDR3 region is CSVEGTSGRRTTTDTQYF. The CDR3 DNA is TGCAGCGTTGAAGGGACTAGCGGGAGACGAACCACCACAGATACGCAGTATTTT.

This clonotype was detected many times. In nucleotides, the CDR3 is TGTGCCAGCAGTCGGGACAGGTCCCCCTTATGGGCCAACGTCCTGACTTTC. Its protein product is CASSRDRSPLWANVLTF. The chain is built from TRBV6-2 or TRBV6-3 and TRBJ2-6, with TRBD1 matching over 8 bases. Trimming cost V 5 bases and J 5 bases; bases outside gene matches: 11. The CDR3 runs 17 residues. Germline values: CDR1 MNHEY, CDR2 SVGEGT.

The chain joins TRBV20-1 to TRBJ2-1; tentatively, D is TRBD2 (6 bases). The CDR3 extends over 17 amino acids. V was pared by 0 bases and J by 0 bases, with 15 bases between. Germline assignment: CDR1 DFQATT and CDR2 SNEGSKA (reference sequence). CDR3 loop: CSARDGTRGTSYNEQFF. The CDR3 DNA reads TGCAGTGCTAGAGATGGGACTCGCGGCACCTCCTACAATGAGCAGTTCTTC.

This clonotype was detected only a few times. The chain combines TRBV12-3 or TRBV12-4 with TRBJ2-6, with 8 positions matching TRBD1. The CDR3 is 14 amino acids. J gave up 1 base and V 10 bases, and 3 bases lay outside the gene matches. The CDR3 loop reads CATRQGSGANVLTF. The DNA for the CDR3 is TGTGCCACCCGACAGGGGTCTGGGGCCAACGTCCTGACTTTC.